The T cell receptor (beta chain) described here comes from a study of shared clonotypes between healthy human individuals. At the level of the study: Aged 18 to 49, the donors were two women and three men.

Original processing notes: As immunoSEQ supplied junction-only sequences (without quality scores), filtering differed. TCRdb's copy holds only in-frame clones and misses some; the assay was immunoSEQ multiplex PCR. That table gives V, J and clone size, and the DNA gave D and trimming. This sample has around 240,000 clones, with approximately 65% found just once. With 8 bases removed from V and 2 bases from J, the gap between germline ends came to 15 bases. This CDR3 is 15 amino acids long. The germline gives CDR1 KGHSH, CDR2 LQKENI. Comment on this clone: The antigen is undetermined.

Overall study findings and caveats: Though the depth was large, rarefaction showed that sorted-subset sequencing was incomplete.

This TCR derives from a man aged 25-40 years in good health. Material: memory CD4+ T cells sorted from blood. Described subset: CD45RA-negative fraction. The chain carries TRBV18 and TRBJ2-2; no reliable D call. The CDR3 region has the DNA TGTGCCAGCAAAGGCCAGACGGTCAACACCGGGGAGCTGTTTTTT. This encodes CASKGQTVNTGELFF. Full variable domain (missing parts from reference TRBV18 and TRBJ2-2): NAGVMQNPRHLVRRRGQEARLRCSPMKGHSHVYWYRQLPEEGLKFMVYLQKENIIDESGMPKERFSAEFPKEGPSILRIQQVVRGDSAAYFCASKGQTVNTGELFFGEGSRLTVL.